The T cell receptor beta chain under discussion was sequenced for a study of blood T cell repertoires in COVID-19. As processed by the authors: The assay estimated nucleated cells by amplifying reference gene primers. Libraries were prepared by immunoSEQ multiplex PCR; TCRdb keeps only in-frame clonotypes and omits some of them. V and J calls and clone size follow that table, whereas D and trimming were derived from the DNA. In the table there are around 150,000 clones, approximately 80% of which are singletons. Germline lookup yields CDR1 KGHDR and CDR2 SFDVKD. The CDR3 sequence is 15 residues long. The V gene end was trimmed by 0 bases and the J gene end by 4 bases; junction bases not matched to a gene: 5.

Material: peripheral blood. V gene TRBV24-1 combines with J gene TRBJ2-7; 7 nucleotides agree with TRBD2. The sequence was obtained from a man aged 55 to 70 with acute or convalescent COVID-19. CDR3 sequence reads: CATSDLEAGRYEQYF. The CDR3 nucleotides are TGTGCCACCAGTGATTTGGAAGCGGGGAGATACGAGCAGTACTTC.